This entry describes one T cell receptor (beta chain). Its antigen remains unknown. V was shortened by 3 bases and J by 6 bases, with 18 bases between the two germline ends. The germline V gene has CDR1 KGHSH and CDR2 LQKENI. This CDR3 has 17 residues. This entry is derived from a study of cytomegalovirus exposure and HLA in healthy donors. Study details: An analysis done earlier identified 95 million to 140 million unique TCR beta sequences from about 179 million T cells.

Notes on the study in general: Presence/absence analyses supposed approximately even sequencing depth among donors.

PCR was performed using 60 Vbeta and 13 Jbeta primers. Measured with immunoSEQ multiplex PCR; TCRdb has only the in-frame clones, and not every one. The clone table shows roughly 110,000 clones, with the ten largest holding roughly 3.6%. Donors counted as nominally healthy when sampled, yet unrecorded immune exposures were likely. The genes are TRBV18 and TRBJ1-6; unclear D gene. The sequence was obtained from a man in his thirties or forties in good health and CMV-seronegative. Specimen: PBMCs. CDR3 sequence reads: CASSPIEGGKGNSPLHF. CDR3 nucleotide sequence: TGTGCCAGCTCACCGATTGAGGGCGGGAAGGGTAATTCACCCCTCCACTTT. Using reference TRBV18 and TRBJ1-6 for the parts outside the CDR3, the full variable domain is NAGVMQNPRHLVRRRGQEARLRCSPMKGHSHVYWYRQLPEEGLKFMVYLQKENIIDESGMPKERFSAEFPKEGPSILRIQQVVRGDSAAYFCASSPIEGGKGNSPLHFGNGTRLTVT.